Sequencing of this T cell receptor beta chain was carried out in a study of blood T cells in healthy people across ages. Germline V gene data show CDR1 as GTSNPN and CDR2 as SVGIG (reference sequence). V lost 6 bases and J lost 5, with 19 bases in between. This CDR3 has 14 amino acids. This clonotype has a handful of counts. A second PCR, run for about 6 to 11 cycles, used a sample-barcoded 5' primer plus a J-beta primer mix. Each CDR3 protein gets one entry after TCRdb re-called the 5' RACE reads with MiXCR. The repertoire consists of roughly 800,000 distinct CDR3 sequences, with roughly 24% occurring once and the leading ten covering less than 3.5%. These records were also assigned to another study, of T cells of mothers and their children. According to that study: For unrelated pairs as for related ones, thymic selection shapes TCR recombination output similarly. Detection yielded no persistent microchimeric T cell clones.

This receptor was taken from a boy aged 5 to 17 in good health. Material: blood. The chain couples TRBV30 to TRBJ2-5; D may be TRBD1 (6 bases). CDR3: CACFLRDMAETQYF. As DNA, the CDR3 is TGTGCCTGCTTTCTCCGGGACATGGCGGAGACCCAGTACTTC. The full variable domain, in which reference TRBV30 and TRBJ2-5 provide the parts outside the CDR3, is SQTIHQWPATLVQPVGSPLSLECTVEGTSNPNLYWYRQAAGRGLQLLFYSVGIGQISSEVPQNLSASRPQDRQFILSSKKLLLSDSGFYLCACFLRDMAETQYFGPGTRLLVL.